This record covers a single T cell receptor beta chain. This sample stems from a study of cytomegalovirus exposure and HLA in healthy donors. The PCR employed 60 Vbeta primers together with 13 Jbeta primers. Assay: immunoSEQ multiplex PCR; the TCRdb copy retains only in-frame clones and omits some. The sample carries about 200,000 clones, 83% recorded once. Germline CDR1 reads SNHLY; CDR2 reads FYNNEI. The CDR3 length is 15 residues. The trim removed 3 bases at V and 5 bases at J, leaving 9 bases unmatched. The sequenced material came from PBMCs. The rearrangement links TRBV2 to TRBJ2-5, with TRBD1 identical over 7 bases. This receptor was identified in a man aged 40-49 years in good health and CMV-seropositive. DNA of the CDR3: TGTGCCAGCAGTGATGGAAGGGGGCCGAGCGAGACCCAGTACTTC. Residues: CASSDGRGPSETQYF.